Each of the 22 T cell receptor beta chains below was sequenced from the same sample in a study of blood T cell repertoires in COVID-19. The table came from immunoSEQ multiplex PCR; TCRdb's copy has only in-frame clones and leaves some out. The sample gives about 71,000 clones, about nine tenths of which show up once; under 0.8% is in the top ten. Sequences were obtained from peripheral blood. These receptors originate from a woman at least 80 years old with acute or convalescent COVID-19.

This clone was recorded once. The CDR3 reads CASSWASGGTDTQYF. The CDR3 bases are TGTGCCAGCAGTTGGGCTAGCGGGGGAACAGATACGCAGTATTTT. The V and J genes are TRBV7-3 and TRBJ2-3, with 10 bases matching TRBD2. Looked up from germline, CDR1 is SGHTA and CDR2 is FQGTGA. V lost 6 bases, J lost 3 bases, and 6 bases stayed unmatched. The CDR3 is 15 amino acids.

The chain has TRBV5-1 and TRBJ1-1; no definite D call. CDR3 length: 14 residues. V shed 4 bases and J shed 1 base, with 11 bases lying between them. The V gene's germline CDR1 is SGHRS and CDR2 YFSETQ. The CDR3 sequence: CASSALNRNTEAFF. CDR3 sequence (DNA): TGCGCCAGCAGCGCTCTCAACAGGAACACTGAAGCTTTCTTT.

This chain links TRBV9 with TRBJ1-2, with D unclear. Germline V gene lookup returns CDR1 SGDLS and CDR2 YYNGEE. V was trimmed by 4 bases and J by 0 bases, leaving 13 bases between them. CDR3 size: 15 residues. As DNA, the CDR3 is TGTGCCAGCAGCTTTACAGTGGAACCTAACTATGGCTACACCTTC. Translated: CASSFTVEPNYGYTF.

V and J are TRBV7-9 and TRBJ1-4; D remains ambiguous. Germline CDR1 and CDR2: SEHNR and FQNEAQ (reference sequence). CDR3 length: 12 amino acids. Trimming pared 5 bases from V and 6 bases from J, leaving 7 bases between. The CDR3 here is CASSNRYEKLFF. The CDR3 DNA sequence: TGTGCCAGCAGCAACCGGTATGAAAAACTGTTTTTT.

The chain recombines TRBV6-5 with TRBJ2-7; 8 bases are shared with TRBD1. Germline V gives CDR1 MNHEY, CDR2 SVGAGI. After removal of 7 bases from V and 5 bases from J, the junction contained 13 bases not matched to a gene. The CDR3 length is 15 residues. The CDR3 reads CASITYRGARNEQYF. The DNA for the CDR3 is TGTGCCAGCATCACCTACAGGGGGGCGAGGAACGAGCAGTACTTC.

The CDR3 loop is CASSLAENTQYF. The CDR3 DNA reads as TGTGCCAGCAGCTTAGCTGAGAATACGCAGTATTTT. This chain joins TRBV11-2 and TRBJ2-3; D is unclear. Trimming stripped 1 base from V and 7 bases from J, with 6 bases between. This CDR3 comprises 12 residues. In germline, CDR1 is SGHAT, CDR2 FQNNGV.

The chain has TRBV5-3 and TRBJ1-3, with 8 positions matching TRBD1. TRBV5-3 is assigned to the ORF class and has an uncertain function. The V and J ends lost 4 bases and 0 bases, in that order; junction bases with no gene match: 12. The CDR3 is 18 amino acids. The CDR3 region has the DNA TGTGCCAGAAGCGAGGGACAGGCTTCATTGAGCTCTGGAAACACCATATATTTT. Amino acid sequence: CARSEGQASLSSGNTIYF.

The V gene is TRBV5-1, the J gene TRBJ2-1; TRBD1 agrees at 8 bases. Germline values: CDR1 SGHRS, CDR2 YFSETQ. Trimming at V came to 0 bases and at J to 3 bases, leaving 5 bases not matched to a gene. The CDR3 spans 16 residues. The CDR3 nucleotides are TGCGCCAGCAGCTTGGACCAGGGGGCCTACTACAATGAGCAGTTCTTC. It yields the protein CASSLDQGAYYNEQFF.

The chain joins TRBV7-2 to TRBJ2-3; 9 nucleotides align to TRBD1. Germline lookup yields CDR1 SGHTA and CDR2 FQGNSA. The CDR3 runs to 14 residues. Trimming at V came to 5 bases and at J to 7 bases, leaving 7 bases not matched to a gene. The CDR3 sequence: CASSPGQGSNTQYF. CDR3 bases: TGTGCCAGCAGCCCGGGACAGGGCTCAAATACGCAGTATTTT.

The CDR3 is CASSPLAGGYGYTF. The CDR3 DNA follows: TGTGCCAGCTCACCACTGGCAGGGGGCTATGGCTACACCTTC. The V and J genes are TRBV18 and TRBJ1-2; 7 positions agree with TRBD1. Germline CDR1 reads KGHSH; CDR2 reads LQKENI. CDR3 size: 14 residues. Unmatched junction bases numbered 3, after V lost 1 base and J lost 4 bases.

The rearrangement links TRBV15 to TRBJ1-4; 7 bases are a match to TRBD1. V dropped 2 bases and J dropped 4; count of bases not matched to a gene: 1. The CDR3 contains 14 residues. The V gene's germline CDR1 is LNHNV and CDR2 YYDKDF (reference sequence). The CDR3, as DNA: TGTGCCACCAGCAGACAGGGGGATAATGAAAAACTGTTTTTT. It codes for CATSRQGDNEKLFF.

As DNA, the CDR3 is TGCAGCGTTGCCCCCGGGACAATCCAAGAGACCCAGTACTTC. Encoded protein: CSVAPGTIQETQYF. This chain links TRBV29-1 with TRBJ2-5, with a tentative D call TRBD1 (6 bases). Germline loops: CDR1 SQVTM, CDR2 ANQGSEA. The CDR3 has 14 amino acids. Trimming removed 4 bases from V and 1 base from J, with 13 bases in between.

The V and J genes are TRBV6-5 and TRBJ1-4; 9 bases align to TRBD1. This CDR3 contains 15 residues. Germline-derived CDR1 and CDR2 are MNHEY and SVGAGI. V dropped 6 bases and J dropped 8; count of bases not matched to a gene: 10. The CDR3 DNA follows: TGTGCCAGCAGGGGGACAGGGAAGGCCTTAGAAAAACTGTTTTTT. Its protein is CASRGTGKALEKLFF.

The V and J genes are TRBV2 and TRBJ2-7; perhaps TRBD1 as D (6 bases). V lost 6 bases and J lost 6, with 12 bases in between. The CDR3 covers 12 residues. The germline V gene has CDR1 SNHLY and CDR2 FYNNEI. Here the CDR3 reads CASRETGLEQYF. For the CDR3, the DNA is TGTGCCAGCAGGGAAACAGGGCTCGAGCAGTACTTC.

This chain connects TRBV3-1 (or the pseudogene TRBV3-2) to TRBJ1-6, with D perhaps TRBD1 (5 bases). V lost 1 base and J lost 13, with 14 bases in between. Germline V gives CDR1 LGHDT, CDR2 YNNKEL (reference sequence). The CDR3 has 14 amino acids. CDR3 loop: CASSQAQGLFPLHF. The CDR3 bases are TGTGCCAGCAGCCAAGCTCAGGGTTTGTTCCCCCTCCACTTT.

This clone was seen a handful of times. The chain employs TRBV6-5 and TRBJ2-7; 9 bases are shared with TRBD1. The CDR3 is made up of 14 amino acids. Germline CDR1 and CDR2: MNHEY and SVGAGI. The ends lost 10 bases at V and 7 bases at J; junction bases unmatched: 14. The CDR3, as DNA: TGTGCCATACAACCGGGACAGGGAATCCGGGAGCAGTACTTC. It yields the protein CAIQPGQGIREQYF.

V usage is TRBV5-4 and J usage is TRBJ2-1, with TRBD1 matching over 9 bases. From germline, CDR1 is SGHNT and CDR2 YYREEE (reference sequence). The ends lost 1 base at V and 7 bases at J; junction bases unmatched: 3. This CDR3 has 14 residues. CDR3: CASSLRTGENEQFF. The CDR3 DNA sequence: TGTGCCAGCAGCTTGAGGACAGGGGAAAATGAGCAGTTCTTC.

The rearrangement joins TRBV27 to TRBJ2-7; no reliable D call. The CDR3 consists of 14 residues. The V gene's germline CDR1 is MNHEY and CDR2 SMNVEV (reference sequence). Trimming stripped 4 bases from V and 6 bases from J, with 16 bases between. CDR3 DNA: TGTGCCAGCAGTTCCACCCCGCAGTCGTCCGAGCAGTACTTC. Amino acid sequence: CASSSTPQSSEQYF.

This clone was seen just once. The genes are TRBV5-5 and TRBJ2-7; D possibly corresponds to TRBD2 (5 bases). V lost 4 bases, J lost 7 bases, and 21 bases lay in between. The CDR3 loop spans 15 amino acids. Germline-derived CDR1 and CDR2 are SGHKS and YYEKEE (reference sequence). This chain's CDR3 is CASSLWTGNKGEQYF. CDR3 sequence (DNA): TGTGCCAGCAGCCTATGGACGGGAAACAAGGGTGAGCAGTACTTC.

The V call is TRBV5-4, the J call TRBJ2-1, with 14 bases identical to TRBD2. The CDR3 contains 17 residues. Germline V gene sequence: CDR1 SGHNT, CDR2 YYREEE (reference sequence). With 0 bases clipped from V and 9 bases from J, the junction kept 8 bases outside the gene matches. CDR3 loop: CASSLGTGTSGSGEQFF. CDR3 DNA sequence: TGTGCCAGCAGCTTGGGAACCGGGACTAGCGGGAGTGGTGAGCAGTTCTTC.

The chain couples TRBV3-1 (or the pseudogene TRBV3-2) to TRBJ1-2, with a weak D call TRBD1 (5 bases). The germline V gene has CDR1 LGHDT and CDR2 YNNKEL (reference sequence). This CDR3 contains 13 residues. Trimming stripped 3 bases from V and 12 bases from J, with 17 bases between. CDR3 DNA: TGTGCCAGCAGCCACCCCGACGCGGGGGGGAACACCTTC. Encoded protein: CASSHPDAGGNTF.

The chain joins TRBV24-1 to TRBJ2-3; D possibly corresponds to TRBD1 (6 bases). This CDR3 is built from 14 residues. V shed 9 bases and J shed 4 bases, with 16 bases lying between them. Per germline, CDR1 KGHDR and CDR2 SFDVKD. This CDR3 reads CATSSPTGSDTQYF. The DNA for the CDR3 is TGTGCCACCTCCTCCCCAACAGGGTCAGATACGCAGTATTTT.